The entry below gives a single TCR beta chain sequence along with its context. The sample belongs to a study of blood T cell repertoires in COVID-19. Study at large: In each case, the material was cDNA or gDNA derived from T cells, B-cell-depleted T cells, or PBMCs.

Original processing notes: For nucleated cells, counts were estimated from reference gene primer amplification. Assay: immunoSEQ multiplex PCR; the TCRdb copy retains only in-frame clones and omits some. V and J calls and clone size are as listed in that table; D and trimming were resolved from the DNA. Of around 700,000 clones listed, 90% were seen once; the top ten hold about 0.26%. Trimming took 5 bases from V and 6 from J, leaving 10 bases between them. Germline V lookup: CDR1 ENHRY, CDR2 SYGVKD. This CDR3 contains 13 residues. Sequencing was carried out using peripheral blood. The chain is built from TRBV10-3 and TRBJ2-2; D not certain. The clonotype originates from a woman aged 18-35 years with acute or convalescent COVID-19. DNA for the CDR3: TGTGCCATCAGTACCCGAGGCGCCGGGGAGCTGTTTTTT. Translation gives CAISTRGAGELFF.